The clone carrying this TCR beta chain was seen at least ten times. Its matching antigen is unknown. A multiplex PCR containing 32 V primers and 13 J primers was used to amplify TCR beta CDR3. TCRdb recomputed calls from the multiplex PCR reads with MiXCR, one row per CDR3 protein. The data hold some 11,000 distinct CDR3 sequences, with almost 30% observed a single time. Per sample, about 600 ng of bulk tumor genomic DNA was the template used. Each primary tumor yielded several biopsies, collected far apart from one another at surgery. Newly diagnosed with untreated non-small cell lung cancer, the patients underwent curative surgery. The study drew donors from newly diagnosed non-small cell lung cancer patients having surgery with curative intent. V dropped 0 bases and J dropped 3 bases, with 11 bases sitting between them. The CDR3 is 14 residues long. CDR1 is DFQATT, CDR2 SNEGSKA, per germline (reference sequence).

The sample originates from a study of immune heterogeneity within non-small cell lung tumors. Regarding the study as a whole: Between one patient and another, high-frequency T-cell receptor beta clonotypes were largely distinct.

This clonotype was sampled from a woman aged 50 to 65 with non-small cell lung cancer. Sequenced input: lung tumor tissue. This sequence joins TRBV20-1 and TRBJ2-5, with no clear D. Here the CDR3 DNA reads TGCAGTGCTAGAGATCAGCCATGGAAAGAGACCCAGTACTTC. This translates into CSARDQPWKETQYF.